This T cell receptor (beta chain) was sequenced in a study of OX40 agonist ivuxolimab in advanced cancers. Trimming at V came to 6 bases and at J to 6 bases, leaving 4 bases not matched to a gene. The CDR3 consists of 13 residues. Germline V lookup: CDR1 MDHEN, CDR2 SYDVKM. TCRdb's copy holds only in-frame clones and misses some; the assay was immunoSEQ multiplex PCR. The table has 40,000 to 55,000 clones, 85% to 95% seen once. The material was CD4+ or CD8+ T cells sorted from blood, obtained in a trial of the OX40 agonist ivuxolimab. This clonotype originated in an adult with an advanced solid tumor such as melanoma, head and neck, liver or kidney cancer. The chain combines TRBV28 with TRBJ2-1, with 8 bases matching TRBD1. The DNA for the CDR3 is TGTGCCAGCAGCCTCGACAGGGGCAATGAGCAGTTCTTC. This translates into CASSLDRGNEQFF.